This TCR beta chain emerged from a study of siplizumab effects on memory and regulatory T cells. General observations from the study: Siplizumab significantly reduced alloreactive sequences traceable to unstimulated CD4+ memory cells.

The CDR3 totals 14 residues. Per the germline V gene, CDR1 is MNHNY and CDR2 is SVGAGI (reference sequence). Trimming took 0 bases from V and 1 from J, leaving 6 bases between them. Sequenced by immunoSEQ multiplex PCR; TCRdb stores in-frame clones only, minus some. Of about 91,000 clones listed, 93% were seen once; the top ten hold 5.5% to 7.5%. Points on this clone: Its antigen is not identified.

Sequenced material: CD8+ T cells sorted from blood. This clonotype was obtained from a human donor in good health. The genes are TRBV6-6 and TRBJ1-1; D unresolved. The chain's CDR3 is CASSYSYKNTEAFF. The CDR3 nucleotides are TGTGCCAGCAGTTACTCCTACAAGAACACTGAAGCTTTCTTT.